This T cell receptor beta chain was documented in a study of cytomegalovirus exposure and HLA in healthy donors. Details on this clone: Its antigen remains unidentified.

Study observations and caveats: The presence/absence work took it that sequencing depth was about the same across donors. HLA alleles were associated with 15,000 to 20,000 TCR beta sequences in a later analysis at 0.05 false discovery rate.

PCR amplification relied on 60 Vbeta primers (plus 13 Jbeta primers). The protocol was immunoSEQ multiplex PCR, while the TCRdb copy is restricted to in-frame clones and leaves out a portion. The data hold about 61,000 clones, with 89% observed a single time. The TCR was taken from a man aged 30-40 years in good health and CMV-seropositive. The material sequenced was PBMCs.

In DNA form, the CDR3 reads TGTGCCAGCAGTTTACCCTATCCCTCCCAGCGGGGTGAGCAGTTCTTC. It codes for CASSLPYPSQRGEQFF. The rearrangement uses TRBV28 and TRBJ2-1; TRBD2 aligns across 7 bases. CDR1 is MDHEN, CDR2 SYDVKM, per germline. The CDR3 runs to 16 residues. The junction had 13 bases not matched to a gene; V was cut back by 2 bases and J by 9 bases.